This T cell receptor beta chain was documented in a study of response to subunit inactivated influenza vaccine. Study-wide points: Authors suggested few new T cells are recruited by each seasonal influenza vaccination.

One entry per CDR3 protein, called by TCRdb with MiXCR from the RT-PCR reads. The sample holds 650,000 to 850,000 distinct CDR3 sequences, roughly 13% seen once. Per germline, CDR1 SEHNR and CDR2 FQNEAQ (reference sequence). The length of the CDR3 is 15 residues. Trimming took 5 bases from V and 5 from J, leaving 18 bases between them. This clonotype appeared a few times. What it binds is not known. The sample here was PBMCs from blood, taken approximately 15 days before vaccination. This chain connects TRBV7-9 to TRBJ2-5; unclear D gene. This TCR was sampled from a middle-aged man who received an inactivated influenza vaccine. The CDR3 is CASSRGQLIRETQYF. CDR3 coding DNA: TGTGCCAGCAGCCGTGGGCAGCTGATTAGGGAGACCCAGTACTTC.